Below are 30 T cell receptor beta chains sequenced from a single sample in a study of OX40 agonist ivuxolimab in advanced cancers. The data were produced by immunoSEQ multiplex PCR, yet TCRdb's version contains in-frame clones alone and is incomplete. The table records tens of thousands of clones, about 85% of them present only once. This specimen was CD4+ or CD8+ T cells sorted from blood, taken in a trial of the OX40 agonist ivuxolimab. The receptors were gathered from an adult with an advanced solid tumor such as melanoma, head and neck, liver or kidney cancer.

The rearrangement uses TRBV9 and TRBJ2-5, with D maybe TRBD2 (6 bases). Deletions cut 0 bases from V and 0 bases from J, with 9 bases between. Germline V lookup: CDR1 SGDLS, CDR2 YYNGEE. This CDR3 contains 15 residues. CDR3 in DNA: TGTGCCAGCAGCGTAGAGGGAGGATACCAAGAGACCCAGTACTTC. It encodes CASSVEGGYQETQYF. The full variable domain, completed using reference TRBV9 and TRBJ2-5, is DSGVTQTPKHLITATGQRVTLRCSPRSGDLSVYWYQQSLDQGLQFLIQYYNGEERAKGNILERFSAQQFPDLHSELNLSSLELGDSALYFCASSVEGGYQETQYFGPGTRLLVL.

In this sample, this clone turned up once. The chain recombines TRBV10-3 with TRBJ1-3, with a possible D match to TRBD1 (5 bases). Trimming took off 3 bases at V and 8 bases at J, with 8 bases between the two ends. This CDR3 region has 12 residues. Germline V gene sequence: CDR1 ENHRY, CDR2 SYGVKD. CDR3 sequence: CAISDLGDTIYF. The DNA for the CDR3 is TGTGCCATCAGTGATTTGGGGGACACCATATATTTT.

The V call is TRBV6-1, the J call TRBJ1-4; D gene ambiguous. CDR3 size: 16 residues. Looked up from germline, CDR1 is MNHNS and CDR2 is SASEGT. V lost 2 bases, J lost 0 bases, and 10 bases lay in between. CDR3 DNA: TGTGCCAGCAGTGAAAGAGTCGGACCAACTAATGAAAAACTGTTTTTT. Its protein is CASSERVGPTNEKLFF.

V is TRBV29-1 and J is TRBJ2-6; D is unresolved. V was pared by 3 bases and J by 0 bases, with 3 bases between. The germline V gene has CDR1 SQVTM and CDR2 ANQGSEA. The CDR3 contains 13 residues. CDR3 protein: CSVDISGANVLTF. The CDR3 nucleotides are TGCAGCGTTGACATCTCTGGGGCCAACGTCCTGACTTTC.

This chain links TRBV9 with TRBJ2-5; D may be TRBD1 (6 bases). Germline V lookup: CDR1 SGDLS, CDR2 YYNGEE. V was cut by 4 bases and J by 0 bases, with 13 bases left in between. The length of the CDR3 is 15 residues. The CDR3 here is CASSPRGGYQETQYF. CDR3 nucleotides: TGTGCCAGCAGCCCGAGAGGGGGTTACCAAGAGACCCAGTACTTC.

The chain is built from TRBV2 and TRBJ1-2; 8 nucleotides align to TRBD1. J was trimmed by 7 bases and V by 6 bases; bases with no gene match: 4. The CDR3 loop spans 12 amino acids. Germline loops: CDR1 SNHLY, CDR2 FYNNEI. CDR3 DNA sequence: TGTGCCAGCAGGGACAGGGTTGGTGGCTACACCTTC. Translating it yields CASRDRVGGYTF.

The CDR3 nucleotides are TGTGCCAGTAGCCCGCAGATGAAGACAGGGTCGTCTTTCGCTGAAGCTTTCTTT. This translates into CASSPQMKTGSSFAEAFF. V is TRBV19 and J is TRBJ1-1, with TRBD1 identical over 7 bases. Per germline, CDR1 LNHDA and CDR2 SQIVND (reference sequence). The V segment lost 6 bases and the J segment 6 bases; nucleotides outside the gene matches: 22. The CDR3 is 18 residues long.

The chain employs TRBV5-4 and TRBJ2-4, with 10 nucleotides matching TRBD1. Germline V lookup: CDR1 SGHNT, CDR2 YYREEE (reference sequence). The CDR3 loop spans 13 amino acids. V lost 4 bases to trimming and J lost 9 bases; unmatched junction nucleotides: 4. CDR3 coding DNA: TGTGCCAGCAGCGAGGACAGGGGGGGCATTCAGTACTTC. The encoded protein is CASSEDRGGIQYF. Together with reference TRBV5-4 and TRBJ2-4, the CDR3 gives the full variable domain: ETGVTQSPTHLIKTRGQQVTLRCSSQSGHNTVSWYQQALGQGPQFIFQYYREEENGRGNFPPRFSGLQFPNYSSELNVNALELDDSALYLCASSEDRGGIQYFGAGTRLSVL.

The CDR3 sequence is CASSERSGLGYTF. Written as DNA, the CDR3 is TGTGCCAGCAGTGAAAGGTCAGGGCTTGGCTACACCTTC. The rearrangement links TRBV2 to TRBJ1-2; D may be TRBD1 (5 bases). Germline-derived CDR1 and CDR2 are SNHLY and FYNNEI. This CDR3 is built from 13 residues. The germline V and J ends were trimmed by 2 bases and 7 bases, with 11 bases remaining between them.

The count of this clone is one. V usage is TRBV11-2 and J usage is TRBJ2-2, with D maybe TRBD2 (6 bases). Germline V gene lookup returns CDR1 SGHAT and CDR2 FQNNGV. The V end lost 4 bases, the J end lost 6 bases, and 15 bases lay between the germline ends. The CDR3 extends over 15 amino acids. As DNA, the CDR3 is TGTGCCAGCAGCTCGACTAGATCCCCCGCCGGGGAGCTGTTTTTT. It codes for CASSSTRSPAGELFF.

V usage is TRBV29-1 and J usage is TRBJ2-5, with D maybe TRBD1 (5 bases). V dropped 4 bases and J dropped 4 bases, with 13 bases sitting between them. The CDR3 runs to 13 residues. CDR1 SQVTM and CDR2 ANQGSEA come from the germline V gene. In DNA, the CDR3 is TGCAGCGTTGGGTCAGGGTGGGGAGAGACCCAGTACTTC. Its protein is CSVGSGWGETQYF. Supplemented by reference TRBV29-1 and TRBJ2-5, the full variable domain reads SAVISQKPSRDICQRGTSLTIQCQVDSQVTMMFWYRQQPGQSLTLIATANQGSEATYESGFVIDKFPISRPNLTFSTLTVSNMSPEDSSIYLCSVGSGWGETQYFGPGTRLLVL.

The chain is built from TRBV19 and TRBJ1-1; 9 nucleotides line up with TRBD1. CDR1 LNHDA and CDR2 SQIVND come from the germline V gene (reference sequence). The J segment lost 0 bases and the V segment lost 3 bases, leaving 5 bases of the junction unmatched. The CDR3 has 16 amino acids. CDR3 residues: CASSITGQGLNTEAFF. The CDR3 DNA reads TGTGCCAGTAGTATTACGGGACAGGGCCTGAACACTGAAGCTTTCTTT.

This chain uses TRBV27 with TRBJ2-5; 7 positions match TRBD1. J gave up 3 bases and V 11 bases, and 9 bases lay outside the gene matches. The CDR3 totals 13 residues. Germline values: CDR1 MNHEY, CDR2 SMNVEV (reference sequence). CDR3 nucleotides: TGTGCCTCCGCGAGGGACAGAAAAGAGACCCAGTACTTC. The encoded protein is CASARDRKETQYF.

The CDR3 loop reads CASSLGQAYNEQFF. The CDR3 DNA reads as TGCGCCAGCAGCTTGGGACAGGCATACAATGAGCAGTTCTTC. V is TRBV5-1 and J is TRBJ2-1, with D perhaps matching TRBD1 (6 bases). This CDR3 is 14 amino acids long. V lost 0 bases, J lost 4 bases, and 8 bases lay in between. Per germline, CDR1 SGHRS and CDR2 YFSETQ.

The chain couples TRBV19 to TRBJ2-7; D remains unclear. Looked up from germline, CDR1 is LNHDA and CDR2 is SQIVND (reference sequence). This CDR3 has 15 amino acids. The germline V and J ends were trimmed by 6 bases and 2 bases, with 17 bases remaining between them. DNA for the CDR3: TGTGCCAGTAGACAGCAGCTGCAGGTTGCCTACGAGCAGTACTTC. Translation gives CASRQQLQVAYEQYF.

This sequence joins TRBV15 and TRBJ1-1, with D hard to call. V lost 0 bases and J 10 bases, leaving 12 bases between the germline ends. Germline loops: CDR1 LNHNV, CDR2 YYDKDF (reference sequence). CDR3 length: 13 residues. This CDR3 reads CATSREPRAPAFF. CDR3 coding DNA: TGTGCCACCAGCAGAGAACCAAGGGCCCCAGCTTTCTTT.

This clone was seen a single time. The rearrangement joins TRBV5-6 to TRBJ2-7, with D unclear. Trimming removed 4 bases from V and 0 bases from J, with 14 bases in between. The germline V gene encodes CDR1 SGHDT and CDR2 YYEEEE. The CDR3 has 15 residues. The DNA of the CDR3 is TGTGCCAGCAGCCCACCCGGCGGCCTCTCCTACGAGCAGTACTTC. Its protein product is CASSPPGGLSYEQYF.

The chain couples TRBV9 to TRBJ1-1; no clear D. There are 15 residues in the CDR3. Germline V gene data show CDR1 as SGDLS and CDR2 as YYNGEE. Trimming stripped 0 bases from V and 1 base from J, with 10 bases between. The CDR3 DNA is TGTGCCAGCAGCGTAGACGGTACCCGGAACACTGAAGCTTTCTTT. This gives the protein CASSVDGTRNTEAFF.

This chain joins TRBV6-5 and TRBJ1-1; D ambiguous. Trimming removed 1 base at V and 1 base at J, with 7 bases between. This CDR3 has 14 amino acids. CDR1 is MNHEY and CDR2 is SVGAGI in the germline V gene. The CDR3, as DNA: TGTGCCAGCAGTTACTTGGACGGGAACACTGAAGCTTTCTTT. Translated: CASSYLDGNTEAFF.

V gene TRBV19 combines with J gene TRBJ1-5; TRBD1 aligns across 7 bases. Losses at the gene ends were 7 bases for V and 6 bases for J; bases not matched to a gene: 12. Germline values: CDR1 LNHDA, CDR2 SQIVND (reference sequence). This CDR3 contains 15 residues. The CDR3 nucleotides read TGTGCCAGTACCTCACCCGACAGGGACACTCAGCCCCAGCATTTT. Translating gives CASTSPDRDTQPQHF. Full variable domain (outside the CDR3, taken from reference TRBV19 and TRBJ1-5): DGGITQSPKYLFRKEGQNVTLSCEQNLNHDAMYWYRQDPGQGLRLIYYSQIVNDFQKGDIAEGYSVSREKKESFPLTVTSAQKNPTAFYLCASTSPDRDTQPQHFGDGTRLSIL.

The chain has TRBV7-9 and TRBJ2-4; possible D gene TRBD2, 5 bases. The germline CDR1 and CDR2 sequences are SEHNR and FQNEAQ (reference sequence). The V end was cut by 3 bases, the J end by 4 bases, with 10 bases between. CDR3 size: 14 residues. The CDR3 sequence is CASSFSEEKNIQYF. The CDR3 nucleotides read TGTGCCAGCAGCTTCTCGGAGGAGAAAAACATTCAGTACTTC. Based on the CDR3 plus reference TRBV7-9 and TRBJ2-4, the full variable domain is DTGVSQNPRHKITKRGQNVTFRCDPISEHNRLYWYRQTLGQGPEFLTYFQNEAQLEKSRLLSDRFSAERPKGSFSTLEIQRTEQGDSAMYLCASSFSEEKNIQYFGAGTRLSVL.

The rearrangement joins TRBV11-2 to TRBJ2-3, with D perhaps TRBD1 or TRBD2 (5 bases each). V lost 1 base and J 6 bases, leaving 14 bases between the germline ends. The CDR3 totals 15 residues. Germline V gives CDR1 SGHAT, CDR2 FQNNGV. The CDR3 DNA is TGTGCCAGCAGCTTAGCAGGGCCCGGGGTGGATACGCAGTATTTT. Translation: CASSLAGPGVDTQYF.

The chain joins TRBV5-1 to TRBJ2-2; 11 nucleotides agree with TRBD1. V lost 4 bases and J lost 7; bases outside the gene matches: 3. CDR1 and CDR2 (germline): SGHRS, YFSETQ. The CDR3 length is 14 residues. CDR3 loop: CASSAGQGDGELFF. The CDR3, as DNA: TGCGCCAGCAGCGCGGGACAGGGGGACGGGGAGCTGTTTTTT.

This clone was seen only a few times. V gene TRBV11-2 combines with J gene TRBJ2-2, with D possibly TRBD1 on 7 matching bases. Trimming shortened V by 5 bases and J by 6 bases, and 10 bases separated the two germline ends. The CDR3 runs 13 residues. Germline lookup yields CDR1 SGHAT and CDR2 FQNNGV. The CDR3: CASSGRGAGELFF. DNA of the CDR3: TGTGCCAGCAGCGGCAGGGGGGCCGGGGAGCTGTTTTTT.

The rearrangement links TRBV28 to TRBJ1-3; D unresolved. Trimming removed 7 bases from V and 0 bases from J, with 7 bases in between. Germline-derived CDR1 and CDR2 are MDHEN and SYDVKM. CDR3 size: 13 residues. Here the CDR3 DNA reads TGTGCCAGCATTTACCGCTCTGGAAACACCATATATTTT. Its protein is CASIYRSGNTIYF.

The V gene is TRBV11-2, the J gene TRBJ2-5, with no clear D. Germline values: CDR1 SGHAT, CDR2 FQNNGV. V was pared by 3 bases and J by 3 bases, with 8 bases between. The CDR3 loop spans 13 amino acids. The CDR3 DNA reads as TGTGCCAGCAGCTTTAGAAGGGAAGAGACCCAGTACTTC. Residues: CASSFRREETQYF. Full variable domain (remainder filled in from reference TRBV11-2 and TRBJ2-5): EAGVAQSPRYKIIEKRQSVAFWCNPISGHATLYWYQQILGQGPKLLIQFQNNGVVDDSQLPKDRFSAERLKGVDSTLKIQPAKLEDSAVYLCASSFRREETQYFGPGTRLLVL.

The V gene is TRBV2, the J gene TRBJ1-1; D is undetermined. The CDR3 runs 12 residues. Germline V gene sequence: CDR1 SNHLY, CDR2 FYNNEI. The germline V and J ends were trimmed by 4 bases and 1 base, with 4 bases remaining between them. This CDR3 reads CASSGRNTEAFF. The CDR3 DNA is TGTGCCAGCAGTGGACGGAACACTGAAGCTTTCTTT.

CDR3: CATSPRRATGANVLTF. CDR3 coding DNA: TGTGCCACCAGCCCCCGGAGAGCTACTGGGGCCAACGTCCTGACTTTC. V usage is TRBV15 and J usage is TRBJ2-6; D remains unclear. V lost 5 bases and J lost 2, with 13 bases in between. The CDR3 consists of 16 residues. The germline CDR1 and CDR2 sequences are LNHNV and YYDKDF (reference sequence).

The V and J genes are TRBV5-6 and TRBJ1-1, with D perhaps matching TRBD1 (5 bases). CDR1 is SGHDT and CDR2 is YYEEEE in the germline V gene. The CDR3 is 15 residues long. Trimming shortened V by 0 bases and J by 1 base, and 10 bases separated the two germline ends. The CDR3: CASSLVGVPNTEAFF. The CDR3 nucleotides are TGTGCCAGCAGCTTGGTAGGGGTACCGAACACTGAAGCTTTCTTT.

The V and J genes are TRBV7-2 and TRBJ2-7; maybe TRBD2 (5 bases). Trimming took off 3 bases at V and 6 bases at J, with 12 bases between the two ends. The CDR3 consists of 13 residues. Germline V gene lookup returns CDR1 SGHTA and CDR2 FQGNSA. CDR3 protein: CASSFAGVAEQYF. DNA for the CDR3: TGTGCCAGCAGCTTCGCCGGGGTCGCCGAGCAGTACTTC.